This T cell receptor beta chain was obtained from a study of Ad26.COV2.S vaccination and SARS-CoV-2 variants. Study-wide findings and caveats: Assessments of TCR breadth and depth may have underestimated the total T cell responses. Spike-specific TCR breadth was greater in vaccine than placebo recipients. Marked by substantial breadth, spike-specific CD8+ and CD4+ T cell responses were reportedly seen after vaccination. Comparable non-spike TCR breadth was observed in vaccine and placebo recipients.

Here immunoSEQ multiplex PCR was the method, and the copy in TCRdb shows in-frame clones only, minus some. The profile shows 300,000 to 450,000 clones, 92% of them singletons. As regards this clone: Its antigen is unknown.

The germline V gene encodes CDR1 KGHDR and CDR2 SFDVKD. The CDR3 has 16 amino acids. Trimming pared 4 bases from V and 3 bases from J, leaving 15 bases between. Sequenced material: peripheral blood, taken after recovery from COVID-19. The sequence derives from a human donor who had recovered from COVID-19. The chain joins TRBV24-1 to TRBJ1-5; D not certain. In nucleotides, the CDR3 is TGTGCCACCAGTGACCTTGGACCCCGGATCAATCAGCCCCAGCATTTT. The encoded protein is CATSDLGPRINQPQHF.